This T cell receptor (beta chain) was identified in a study of cytomegalovirus exposure and HLA in healthy donors. Overall study findings and caveats: A later analysis appeared to link common viral pathogens to several of the most significant clusters. Sequences of the TCR beta chain were said to predict the HLA-A and HLA-B alleles of most subjects accurately. Only CMV serostatus was available as immune exposure information.

Regarding this clone: No antigen is known for it.

The PCR was carried out with 60 Vbeta primers and 13 Jbeta primers. Here immunoSEQ multiplex PCR was the method, and the copy in TCRdb shows in-frame clones only, minus some. The sample contains about 150,000 clones, 65% to 85% of which appear only once. The V gene's germline CDR1 is MNHEY and CDR2 SMNVEV (reference sequence). The V and J ends lost 7 bases and 8 bases respectively, with 20 bases between them. The CDR3 consists of 14 residues. The gene calls are TRBV27 and TRBJ1-2, with D perhaps matching TRBD1 (5 bases). This sequence originates from a male donor in good health and CMV-seropositive. Sequencing input: PBMCs. CDR3 sequence reads: CASTPRGLAGGYTF. Here the CDR3 DNA reads TGTGCCAGCACCCCAAGGGGTCTCGCGGGGGGCTACACCTTC.